The 17 T cell receptor beta chains given below trace back to one sample, sequenced in a study of follicular helper T cells after annual influenza vaccination. Profiling relied on immunoSEQ multiplex PCR, and the TCRdb table lists in-frame clones only, not all of them. Of some 9,800 clones in the sample, under 90% were seen once. The time point was: 2014-2015 season, 7 days after vaccination. The source material was CXCR5- memory CD4+ T cells sorted from blood, sampled 7 days after influenza vaccination. The receptor set was obtained from an adult who received the influenza vaccine.

The J gene is TRBJ2-7, the V gene TRBV7-2; TRBD1 might be the D (5 bases). Deletions cut 1 base from V and 3 bases from J, with 16 bases between. The CDR3 loop spans 16 amino acids. The germline CDR1 and CDR2 sequences are SGHTA and FQGNSA. CDR3 protein: CASSLELGAMIYEQYF. For the CDR3, the DNA is TGTGCCAGCAGCTTAGAGCTTGGGGCTATGATCTACGAGCAGTACTTC. Drawing the rest from reference TRBV7-2 and TRBJ2-7, the complete variable domain is GAGVSQSPSNKVTEKGKDVELRCDPISGHTALYWYRQSLGQGLEFLIYFQGNSAPDKSGLPSDRFSAERTGGSVSTLTIQRTQQEDSAVYLCASSLELGAMIYEQYFGPGTRLTVT.

CDR3 coding DNA: TGCGCCAGCAGCCAAGTTTCGACAGGTTATTCACCCCTCCACTTT. Encoded protein: CASSQVSTGYSPLHF. The chain uses TRBV4-1 and TRBJ1-6; D might be TRBD1 (6 bases). Germline V gene data show CDR1 as MGHRA and CDR2 as YSYEKL. Trimming removed 1 base from V and 8 bases from J, with 12 bases in between. CDR3 length equals 15 residues.

Here the CDR3 DNA reads TGTGCCAGTAGGACAGGGTCTGATACGCAGTATTTT. Its protein product is CASRTGSDTQYF. This chain joins TRBV19 and TRBJ2-3; 7 bases match TRBD1. CDR1 LNHDA and CDR2 SQIVND come from the germline V gene (reference sequence). The trim removed 6 bases at V and 6 bases at J, leaving 3 bases unmatched. This CDR3 contains 12 residues.

The chain links TRBV28 to TRBJ2-2; a weak D match, TRBD1 (6 bases). Germline assignment: CDR1 MDHEN and CDR2 SYDVKM. CDR3 length equals 14 residues. V lost 6 bases and J 9 bases, leaving 17 bases between the germline ends. Here the CDR3 DNA reads TGTGCCAGCAGCACCCCGGGTGGGGGCCGGGAGCTGTTTTTT. Translation gives CASSTPGGGRELFF. Together with reference TRBV28 and TRBJ2-2, the CDR3 gives the full variable domain: DVKVTQSSRYLVKRTGEKVFLECVQDMDHENMFWYRQDPGLGLRLIYFSYDVKMKEKGDIPEGYSVSREKKERFSLILESASTNQTSMYLCASSTPGGGRELFFGEGSRLTVL.

The chain carries TRBV5-5 and TRBJ2-5, with TRBD1 identical over 8 bases. Germline CDR1 and CDR2: SGHKS and YYEKEE (reference sequence). This CDR3 has 14 residues. Trimming at V came to 2 bases and at J to 4 bases, leaving 4 bases not matched to a gene. CDR3 nucleotides: TGTGCCAGCAGCTTCAGGGGGCCTGGAGAGACCCAGTACTTC. Translating it yields CASSFRGPGETQYF.

The V gene is TRBV7-2, the J gene TRBJ2-7; no clear D. CDR1 SGHTA and CDR2 FQGNSA come from the germline V gene. The V and J ends lost 2 bases and 1 base respectively, with 6 bases between them. This CDR3 region has 13 residues. CDR3 DNA: TGTGCCAGCAGCTTACGGCAGTCCTACGAGCAGTACTTC. This gives the protein CASSLRQSYEQYF.

This chain links TRBV4-1 with TRBJ1-1, with D tentatively TRBD1 (6 bases). CDR1 is MGHRA, CDR2 YSYEKL, per germline. Trimming left V 2 bases short and J 7 bases short, with 14 bases between. The CDR3 is 14 amino acids. The CDR3 sequence is CASSQFGTRDEAFF. The DNA of the CDR3 is TGCGCCAGCAGCCAATTCGGGACACGGGATGAAGCTTTCTTT.

In its sample, this clone was seen once. The chain has TRBV11-3 and TRBJ2-3; possible D gene TRBD1, 5 bases. The V end lost 3 bases, the J end lost 0 bases, and 19 bases lay between the germline ends. This CDR3 has 18 amino acids. Germline V gene sequence: CDR1 SGHNT, CDR2 YENEEA. CDR3 residues: CASSFLGVVGGSTDTQYF. CDR3 in DNA: TGTGCCAGCAGCTTTTTAGGGGTAGTAGGCGGCAGCACAGATACGCAGTATTTT. Combining the CDR3 with reference TRBV11-3 and TRBJ2-3 gives the whole variable domain EAGVVQSPRYKIIEKKQPVAFWCNPISGHNTLYWYLQNLGQGPELLIRYENEEAVDDSQLPKDRFSAERLKGVDSTLKIQPAELGDSAVYLCASSFLGVVGGSTDTQYFGPGTRLTVL.

In this sample, this clone turned up once. This sequence joins TRBV5-1 and TRBJ1-3; D unclear. This CDR3 has 15 residues. Trimming took off 3 bases at V and 0 bases at J, with 10 bases between the two ends. The germline V gene has CDR1 SGHRS and CDR2 YFSETQ. DNA for the CDR3: TGCGCCAGCAGCTCCAACGCTGGCTCTGGAAACACCATATATTTT. It is translated as CASSSNAGSGNTIYF.

The gene calls are TRBV25-1 and TRBJ2-5, with 8 bases lining up with TRBD1. This CDR3 is 14 amino acids long. Per germline, CDR1 MGHDK and CDR2 SYGVNS. J was trimmed by 2 bases and V by 4 bases; bases with no gene match: 3. The CDR3 DNA is TGTGCCAGCAGTGTCGGGACAGGACAAGAGACCCAGTACTTC. Its translation: CASSVGTGQETQYF.

The gene calls are TRBV11-3 and TRBJ1-3, with TRBD1 matching 10 bases. The CDR3 is 18 amino acids. Germline-derived CDR1 and CDR2 are SGHNT and YENEEA. After removal of 0 bases from V and 2 bases from J, the junction contained 7 bases not matched to a gene. CDR3 residues: CASSLDQAGTGAGNTIYF. The DNA of the CDR3 is TGTGCCAGCAGCTTAGACCAAGCCGGGACAGGGGCTGGAAACACCATATATTTT.

The V gene is TRBV7-2, the J gene TRBJ2-7; TRBD2 aligns across 10 bases. This CDR3 contains 14 residues. With V trimmed by 3 bases and J by 3 bases, 2 bases remained unmatched. Germline CDR1 SGHTA, CDR2 FQGNSA. CDR3 in amino acids: CASSFSSGGYEQYF. The DNA for the CDR3 is TGTGCCAGCAGCTTTTCTAGCGGGGGCTACGAGCAGTACTTC.

CDR3 sequence: CASSQGQGNTEAFF. The CDR3 bases are TGTGCCAGCAGCCAAGGACAGGGGAACACTGAAGCTTTCTTT. The rearrangement links TRBV4-2 to TRBJ1-1, with 7 bases fitting TRBD1. CDR3 length equals 14 residues. Trimming removed 1 base from V and 1 base from J; junction bases left unmatched: 0. Looked up from germline, CDR1 is LGHNA and CDR2 is YNFKEQ.

This clone is a singleton in its sample. V gene TRBV15 combines with J gene TRBJ2-7; tentative D call: TRBD1 (5 bases). This CDR3 has 13 residues. Trimming stripped 1 base from V and 4 bases from J, with 8 bases between. The germline V gene encodes CDR1 LNHNV and CDR2 YYDKDF (reference sequence). CDR3 nucleotides: TGTGCCACCAGCAGAGGCAGGGATTACGAGCAGTACTTC. It specifies CATSRGRDYEQYF.

This clone was seen only once. The chain carries TRBV18 and TRBJ2-7; a possible D gene is TRBD1 (6 bases). CDR3 length: 14 residues. CDR1 and CDR2 from the germline V gene are KGHSH and LQKENI. V was shortened by 3 bases and J by 5 bases, with 14 bases between the two germline ends. CDR3 in amino acids: CASSPRRGSHEQYF. CDR3 sequence (DNA): TGTGCCAGCTCACCCAGAAGGGGGTCCCACGAGCAGTACTTC.

The CDR3 protein is CASTTGEGRSPLHF. The CDR3 nucleotides are TGTGCCAGCACGACGGGGGAGGGTCGATCACCCCTCCACTTT. The chain has TRBV5-4 and TRBJ1-6; tentatively, D is TRBD1 (5 bases). Trimming shortened V by 6 bases and J by 10 bases, and 17 bases separated the two germline ends. The germline gives CDR1 SGHNT, CDR2 YYREEE (reference sequence). The CDR3 is 14 residues long.

The rearrangement joins TRBV7-2 to TRBJ2-5, with 11 nucleotides matching TRBD2. In germline, CDR1 is SGHTA, CDR2 FQGNSA. CDR3 length: 14 amino acids. V shed 6 bases and J 5 bases; nucleotides not matched to a gene: 5. The CDR3 bases are TGTGCCAGCAGAACTAGCGGGGGAGGTGAGACCCAGTACTTC. It translates to CASRTSGGGETQYF.